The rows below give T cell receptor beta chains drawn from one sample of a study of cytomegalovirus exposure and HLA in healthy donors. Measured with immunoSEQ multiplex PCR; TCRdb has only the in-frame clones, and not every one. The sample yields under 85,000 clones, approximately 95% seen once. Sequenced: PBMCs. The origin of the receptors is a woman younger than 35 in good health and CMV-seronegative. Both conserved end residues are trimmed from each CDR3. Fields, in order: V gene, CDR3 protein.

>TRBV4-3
ASSLGIGQPNYGYT
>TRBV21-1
ARGQGRNTGELF
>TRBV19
ASSMGAGTNTEAF
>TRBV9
ATINNRGTGELF
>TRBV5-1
ASSFGGLAGGPQETQY
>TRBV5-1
ASGQGYEQY
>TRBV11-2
ASSLDLAVSSYNEQF
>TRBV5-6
ASSLGARYNEQF
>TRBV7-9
ASRAPMRGLAANQETQY
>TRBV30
AWSRLAGGYNEQF
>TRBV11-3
ASSPPNRGRTDTQY
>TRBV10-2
ASSEGTETSGVWYEQY
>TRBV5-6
ASRMSGQPTDTQY
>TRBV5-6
ASSLAGYQETQY
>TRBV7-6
ASSLRGAGNTEAF
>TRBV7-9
ASSLSTGEETQY
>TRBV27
ASSIQGGNTEAF
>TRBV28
ASTKTGGAGYGYT
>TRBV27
ASSPPTGGNTEAF
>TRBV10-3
AIQGNSNQPQH
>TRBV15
ATSRGTGGVGEQY
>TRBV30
AWGGTGDYEQY
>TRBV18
ASSPWPYNEQF
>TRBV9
ASSVGRGRERETQY
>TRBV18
ASSPGQDQPQH
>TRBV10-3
AISVLAGGSTDTQY
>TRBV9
ASSVQPQVNTEAF
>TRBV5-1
ASSPEGTITEAF
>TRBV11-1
ASSLTQLETQY
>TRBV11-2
ASSLSLLAGGEETQY
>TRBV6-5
ASSSQGGAF
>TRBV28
ASSLRGVRY
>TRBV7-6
ASSPTLAGGQEQY
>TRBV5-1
ASSAGRGSETQY
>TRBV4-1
ASSRNPQGNYYEQY
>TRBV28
ASSLSGRGVNGYT
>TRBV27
ASSLFRLRDRGKGTEAF
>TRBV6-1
ASSELVLGEQPQH
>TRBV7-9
ASRQGDSSWETQY
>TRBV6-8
ASSYGDSRLGETQY
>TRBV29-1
SAIKGSGSYEQY
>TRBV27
ASGRQGGNIQY